The next 17 T cell receptor beta chains were all read from a single sample in a study of regulatory T cells in long-lasting Graves disease. Combining iRepertoire HTBI primers with Arm-PCR of CDR3 regions, the authors built TCR beta libraries. TCRdb called the multiplex PCR reads again in MiXCR, with one record for every CDR3 protein. The sample lists 400,000 to 650,000 distinct CDR3 sequences; more than 15% were seen once. The time point denotes: newly diagnosed GD, antithyroid drugs for less than 3 months. PBMCs provided the RNA from which the TCR library was made. These data also formed part of another study, on T cells in Graves' hyperthyroidism and ophthalmopathy.

This material consisted of peripheral blood mononuclear cells (PBMCs), taken at new diagnosis, from a patient treated with antithyroid drugs. The receptors originated from a woman in her forties or fifties with Graves disease.

This clonotype was recorded many times. The chain links TRBV2 to TRBJ1-5, with TRBD1 as a possible D gene (6 bases). The germline CDR1 and CDR2 sequences are SNHLY and FYNNEI. V was cut by 7 bases and J by 0 bases, with 10 bases left in between. CDR3 size: 14 residues. The CDR3 region is CASTDSNSNQPQHF. CDR3 sequence (DNA): TGTGCCAGCACGGACAGCAATAGCAATCAGCCCCAGCATTTT.

This clonotype was observed many times. This chain uses TRBV20-1 with TRBJ1-1, with a possible D match to TRBD1 (5 bases). Germline lookup yields CDR1 DFQATT and CDR2 SNEGSKA (reference sequence). The length of the CDR3 is 13 residues. V was cut by 6 bases and J by 0 bases, with 11 bases left in between. For the CDR3, the DNA is TGCAGTGCCACCGACAGTATGAACACTGAAGCTTTCTTT. This encodes CSATDSMNTEAFF.

This clonotype was counted between two and nine times. The chain uses TRBV30 and TRBJ2-3, with D unclear. The CDR3 runs to 13 residues. Trimming shortened V by 3 bases and J by 3 bases, and 10 bases separated the two germline ends. Germline V gene data show CDR1 as GTSNPN and CDR2 as SVGIG (reference sequence). CDR3 nucleotides: TGTGCCTGGAGACCCTTTGGGACAGATACGCAGTATTTT. Residues: CAWRPFGTDTQYF. The variable domain in full, completed from reference TRBV30 and TRBJ2-3, reads SQTIHQWPATLVQPVGSPLSLECTVEGTSNPNLYWYRQAAGRGLQLLFYSVGIGQISSEVPQNLSASRPQDRQFILSSKKLLLSDSGFYLCAWRPFGTDTQYFGPGTRLTVL.

This chain connects TRBV28 to TRBJ2-3; D tentatively fits TRBD1 or TRBD2 (5 bases each). The germline V gene encodes CDR1 MDHEN and CDR2 SYDVKM. V lost 6 bases and J lost 1, with 14 bases in between. The CDR3 is made up of 15 amino acids. DNA for the CDR3: TGTGCCAGCAGCTCCTACGGGGCGGGCACAGATACGCAGTATTTT. Amino acids: CASSSYGAGTDTQYF.

V usage is TRBV7-6 and J usage is TRBJ2-1; D is uncertain. The ends were cut back, 7 bases at V and 0 bases at J, with 16 bases in the middle. CDR3 size: 16 residues. Germline V gene data show CDR1 as SGHVS and CDR2 as FNYEAQ. Here the CDR3 reads CASNPAPGSSYNEQFF. The CDR3 DNA reads TGTGCCAGCAACCCGGCCCCAGGCAGCTCCTACAATGAGCAGTTCTTC.

This clonotype was recorded many times. The CDR3 bases are TGTGCCATCAGTTCGGGACTAGCGAGCCCAGATACGCAGTATTTT. Protein sequence: CAISSGLASPDTQYF. V usage is TRBV10-3 and J usage is TRBJ2-3; the match to TRBD2 covers 10 bases. The V and J ends lost 5 bases and 4 bases, in that order; junction bases with no gene match: 6. CDR1 ENHRY and CDR2 SYGVKD come from the germline V gene. This CDR3 is 15 amino acids long.

This clonotype was found many times. The chain is built from TRBV11-2 and TRBJ2-7; 8 bases agree with TRBD2. Germline V CDR1 and CDR2: SGHAT, FQNNGV. V gave up 5 bases and J gave up 0 bases; unmatched junction bases: 12. CDR3 length: 17 residues. The CDR3 spells CASSQLRGRGDSYEQYF. The CDR3 coding sequence is TGTGCCAGCAGCCAACTGCGGGGGCGGGGGGACTCCTACGAGCAGTACTTC.

The chain uses TRBV3-1 and TRBJ2-1, with D perhaps given as TRBD1 or TRBD2 (6 bases each). CDR1 and CDR2 (germline): LGHDT, YNNKEL (reference sequence). The CDR3 totals 15 residues. V was cut by 4 bases and J by 3 bases, with 13 bases left in between. CDR3 DNA: TGTGCCAGCAGCCCGCGGGACATACTCTACAATGAGCAGTTCTTC. It is translated as CASSPRDILYNEQFF.

Turning to this clonotype: Given a much more abundant clone one base away, this may be a read error. The chain employs TRBV12-3 or TRBV12-4 and TRBJ2-5, with D possibly TRBD2 on 7 matching bases. The CDR3 contains 14 residues. As DNA, the CDR3 is TGTGCCAGCAGTTTAGTGGGGGGGCTAGAGACCCAGTGCTTC. As protein: CASSLVGGLETQCF.

At least ten counts were recorded for this clonotype. The chain employs TRBV9 and TRBJ2-3; 7 bases map to TRBD1. With 4 bases clipped from V and 0 bases from J, the junction kept 5 bases outside the gene matches. Germline V gives CDR1 SGDLS, CDR2 YYNGEE. CDR3 length: 15 amino acids. The CDR3 region has the DNA TGTGCCAGCAGCCTTACAGGGGCCAGCACAGATACGCAGTATTTT. It codes for CASSLTGASTDTQYF.

The genes are TRBV30 and TRBJ1-1, with 11 bases aligning to TRBD1. From germline, CDR1 is GTSNPN and CDR2 SVGIG (reference sequence). The CDR3 is 14 amino acids. Losses at the gene ends were 3 bases for V and 8 bases for J; bases not matched to a gene: 8. CDR3 in DNA: TGTGCCTGGAGCCGGACAGGGGGCCTAGAGGAAGCTTTCTTT. The encoded protein is CAWSRTGGLEEAFF.

This clonotype was seen ten or more times. This sequence joins TRBV12-3 or TRBV12-4 and TRBJ2-7; 8 nucleotides agree with TRBD2. Trimming removed 3 bases from V and 2 bases from J; junction bases left unmatched: 3. The length of the CDR3 is 14 residues. For the CDR3, the DNA is TGTGCCAGCAGTTTTACTAGCGGTACCTACGAGCAGTACTTC. Protein: CASSFTSGTYEQYF.

This clonotype was counted many times. CDR3 DNA sequence: TGTGCCAGCAGTGAGTGGACTGTCAATGAGCAGTTCTTC. Protein product: CASSEWTVNEQFF. The J gene is TRBJ2-1, the V gene TRBV2, with TRBD2 as a possible D gene (5 bases). Trimming pared 3 bases from V and 6 bases from J, leaving 9 bases between. This CDR3 has 13 residues. CDR1 is SNHLY, CDR2 FYNNEI, per germline.

This clonotype has ten or more counts. The chain carries TRBV12-3 or TRBV12-4 and TRBJ2-3; D remains unclear. V was trimmed by 7 bases and J by 2 bases, leaving 7 bases between them. The CDR3 covers 12 residues. CDR3 region: CASNPITDTQYF. CDR3 DNA sequence: TGTGCCAGCAATCCGATCACAGATACGCAGTATTTT.

This clonotype has at least ten counts. The chain employs TRBV10-3 and TRBJ1-4, with a tentative D call TRBD1 (5 bases). Per the germline V gene, CDR1 is ENHRY and CDR2 is SYGVKD. The CDR3 consists of 14 residues. V lost 2 bases and J lost 7, with 11 bases in between. The chain's CDR3 is CAISESQGTEKLFF. The DNA for the CDR3 is TGTGCCATCAGTGAGAGTCAGGGAACTGAAAAACTGTTTTTT.

The chain joins TRBV15 to TRBJ1-4, with D unclear. This CDR3 spans 15 amino acids. With 0 bases removed from V and 5 bases from J, the gap between germline ends came to 10 bases. CDR1 and CDR2 (germline): LNHNV, YYDKDF (reference sequence). Here the CDR3 DNA reads TGTGCCACCAGCAGAGAGGGGATCGGAAATGAAAAACTGTTTTTT. It encodes CATSREGIGNEKLFF.

Ten or more counts support this clonotype. The V call is TRBV3-1, the J call TRBJ2-3; possible D gene TRBD2, 5 bases. Germline V lookup: CDR1 LGHDT, CDR2 YNNKEL (reference sequence). The CDR3 has 15 residues. Trimming shortened V by 4 bases and J by 8 bases, and 19 bases separated the two germline ends. CDR3 nucleotide sequence: TGTGCCAGCAGCCCCGGACTGTTTAAAGGAGGTACGCAGTATTTT. Translation: CASSPGLFKGGTQYF.